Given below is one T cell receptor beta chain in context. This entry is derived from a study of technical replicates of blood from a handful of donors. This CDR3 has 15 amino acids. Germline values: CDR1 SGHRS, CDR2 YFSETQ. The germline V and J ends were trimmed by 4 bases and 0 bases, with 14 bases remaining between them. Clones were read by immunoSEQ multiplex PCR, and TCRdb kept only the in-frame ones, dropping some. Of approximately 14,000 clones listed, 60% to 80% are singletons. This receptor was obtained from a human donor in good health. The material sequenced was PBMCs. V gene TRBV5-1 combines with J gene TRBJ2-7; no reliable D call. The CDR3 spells CASSTAETSSYEQYF. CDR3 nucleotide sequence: TGCGCCAGCAGCACCGCGGAGACGAGCTCCTACGAGCAGTACTTC.